This T cell receptor (beta chain) is from a study of technical replicates of blood from several donors. Some clones are missing from TCRdb's copy, which holds only in-frame ones; the method was immunoSEQ multiplex PCR. The sample has under 75,000 clones; 80% to 95% are singletons. Trimming shortened V by 4 bases and J by 0 bases, and 7 bases separated the two germline ends. CDR1 SGHDT and CDR2 YYEEEE come from the germline V gene. The CDR3 runs 14 residues. This sequence originates from a human donor in good health. Some clones in this sample may be carry-over from other donors' samples. The sequenced sample was PBMCs. The chain uses TRBV5-6 and TRBJ2-2; no firm D call. CDR3 sequence (DNA): TGTGCCAGCAGCGCCACTCCGAACACCGGGGAGCTGTTTTTT. Its protein product is CASSATPNTGELFF.